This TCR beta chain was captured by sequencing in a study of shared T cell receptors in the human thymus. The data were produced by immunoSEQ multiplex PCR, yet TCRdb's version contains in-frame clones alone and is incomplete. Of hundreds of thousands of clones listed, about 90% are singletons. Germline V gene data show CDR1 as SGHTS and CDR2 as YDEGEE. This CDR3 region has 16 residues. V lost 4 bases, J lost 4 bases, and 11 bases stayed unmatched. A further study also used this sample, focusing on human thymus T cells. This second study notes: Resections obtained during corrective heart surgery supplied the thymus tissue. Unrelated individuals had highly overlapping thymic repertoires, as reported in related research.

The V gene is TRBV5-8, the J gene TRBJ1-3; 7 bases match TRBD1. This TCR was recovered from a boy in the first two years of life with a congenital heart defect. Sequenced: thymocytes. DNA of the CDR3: TGTGCCAGCAGCCTAAAGCGACAGGGAAGAGGAAACACCATATATTTT. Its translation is CASSLKRQGRGNTIYF.